This T cell receptor beta chain was sequenced for a study of cytomegalovirus exposure and HLA in healthy donors. Use of 60 Vbeta and 13 Jbeta primers characterized the PCR. Profiling relied on immunoSEQ multiplex PCR, and the TCRdb table lists in-frame clones only, not all of them. The sample includes about 140,000 clones. CDR1 SQVTM and CDR2 ANQGSEA come from the germline V gene. The CDR3 extends over 15 amino acids. V was clipped by 4 bases and J by 0 bases; unmatched bases: 5. The V call is TRBV29-1, the J call TRBJ1-4; 7 bases align to TRBD1. The TCR sequence derives from a man between 40 and 49 years old in good health and CMV-seronegative. Source material: PBMCs. The CDR3 DNA sequence: TGCAGCGTTGCAGGGACAGAAGCAACTAATGAAAAACTGTTTTTT. It codes for CSVAGTEATNEKLFF. Full variable domain (missing parts from reference TRBV29-1 and TRBJ1-4): SAVISQKPSRDICQRGTSLTIQCQVDSQVTMMFWYRQQPGQSLTLIATANQGSEATYESGFVIDKFPISRPNLTFSTLTVSNMSPEDSSIYLCSVAGTEATNEKLFFGSGTQLSVL.